Listed below are T cell receptor beta chains from one sample, sequenced in a study of T cells after yellow fever vaccination. A single record per CDR3 protein comes from TCRdb applying MiXCR to the 5' RACE reads. Counted here are roughly 500,000 distinct CDR3 sequences, around 21% occurring once; the ten biggest clones make up around an eighth. Sample: PBMCs, taken 15 days after the yellow fever booster vaccination. The source is a man aged 25-40 years who received the YFV17D yellow fever vaccine. Both conserved end residues are part of each CDR3. Each record gives: clone size, J gene, V gene, CDR3 length, D gene, CDR3 protein, CDR3 DNA. A D gene is named only where the DNA matches it firmly. Clone size is not always given. Where it is, it says once, few, many or a class for expanded clones.

few,TRBJ1-2,TRBV12-3/TRBV12-4,14,-,CASSWTGDNYGYTF,TGTGCCAGCAGTTGGACTGGGGATAACTATGGCTACACCTTC
few,TRBJ1-1,TRBV24-1,15,-,CATSDTRGGNTEAFF,TGTGCCACCAGTGACACGAGGGGGGGCAACACTGAAGCTTTCTTT
-,TRBJ2-2,TRBV5-6,16,-,CASSLRVSSSTGELFF,TGTGCCAGCAGCTTGCGGGTCAGCTCTTCCACCGGGGAGCTGTTTTTT
-,TRBJ2-7,TRBV9,14,-,CASSARDMGARKYF,TGTGCCAGCAGCGCCCGGGACATGGGAGCCCGGAAGTACTTC
-,TRBJ1-6,TRBV7-9,14,-,CASSSQGDGSPLHF,TGTGCCAGCAGCTCCCAGGGCGACGGCTCACCCCTCCACTTT
few,TRBJ2-4,TRBV20-1,14,-,CSARDTSGADIQYF,TGCAGTGCTAGAGATACGTCAGGGGCTGACATTCAGTACTTC
-,TRBJ2-1,TRBV5-1,18,TRBD2,CASSLGLAGLGSYNEQFF,TGCGCCAGCAGCTTGGGACTAGCGGGGTTAGGATCCTACAATGAGCAGTTCTTC
-,TRBJ1-2,TRBV27,18,-,CASSLGRIREGRGKGYTF,TGTGCCAGCAGTTTAGGTCGGATCCGGGAGGGGAGAGGAAAAGGCTACACCTTC
-,TRBJ2-2,TRBV4-3,14,-,CASSRTSGAGELFF,TGCGCCAGCAGCCGTACGTCAGGGGCCGGGGAGCTGTTTTTT
-,TRBJ2-5,TRBV5-1,19,TRBD2,CASSHQLAGSRNGGETQYF,TGCGCCAGCAGCCATCAGCTAGCGGGTTCCCGCAACGGAGGAGAGACCCAGTACTTC
few,TRBJ2-1,TRBV10-3,15,-,CATLDSPNTYNEQFF,TGTGCCACCCTTGACTCCCCGAATACCTACAATGAGCAGTTCTTC
-,TRBJ2-3,TRBV15,13,-,CATSRSNTDTQYF,TGTGCCACCAGCAGGTCGAACACAGATACGCAGTATTTT
-,TRBJ1-5,TRBV20-1,13,-,CSANTPGRQPQHF,TGCAGTGCTAACACCCCAGGTAGACAGCCCCAGCATTTT
-,TRBJ2-7,TRBV19,13,TRBD2,CASRNSGSPEQYF,TGTGCCAGTAGGAATAGCGGGAGTCCCGAGCAGTACTTC
-,TRBJ2-2,TRBV4-1,14,-,CASSRGINTGELFF,TGCGCCAGCAGCCGGGGGATAAACACCGGGGAGCTGTTTTTT
-,TRBJ2-6,TRBV12-3/TRBV12-4,16,TRBD1,CASREQGNGGANVLTF,TGTGCCAGCAGAGAACAGGGGAACGGTGGGGCCAACGTCCTGACTTTC
-,TRBJ2-2,TRBV6-5,12,-,CASRQYTGELFF,TGTGCCAGCAGGCAGTACACCGGGGAGCTGTTTTTT
-,TRBJ2-1,TRBV9,14,-,CASSVNTFYNEQFF,TGTGCCAGCAGCGTAAATACCTTTTACAATGAGCAGTTCTTC
few,TRBJ2-4,TRBV6-4,12,-,CASSDSLGIQYF,TGTGCCAGCAGCGACTCCTTAGGCATTCAGTACTTC
few,TRBJ1-1,TRBV10-3,13,-,CAIRPGRLDEAFF,TGTGCCATCAGGCCGGGACGATTGGATGAAGCTTTCTTT
few,TRBJ2-2,TRBV18,15,-,CASSSSSDNTGELFF,TGTGCCAGCTCATCCTCTAGCGACAACACCGGGGAGCTGTTTTTT
-,TRBJ2-7,TRBV7-2,15,TRBD2,CASSLTSGILYEQYF,TGTGCCAGCAGCTTGACTAGCGGGATCCTCTACGAGCAGTACTTC
-,TRBJ2-6,TRBV5-6,16,-,CASSLGSGSGANVLTF,TGTGCCAGCAGCTTAGGCTCAGGGTCCGGGGCCAACGTCCTGACTTTC
-,TRBJ2-3,TRBV15,17,TRBD1,CATSRSEQGSGTDTQYF,TGTGCCACCAGCAGATCTGAACAGGGGTCAGGCACAGATACGCAGTATTTT
few,TRBJ2-3,TRBV20-1,15,-,CSATSPARVTDTQYF,TGCAGTGCAACCTCTCCGGCCAGAGTCACAGATACGCAGTATTTT
few,TRBJ2-7,TRBV20-1,13,TRBD2,CSAIPGGPYEQYF,TGCAGTGCCATCCCGGGGGGGCCCTACGAGCAGTACTTC
-,TRBJ1-5,TRBV5-5,15,-,CASSRLGVQFGPQHF,TGTGCCAGCAGTAGGTTAGGGGTGCAATTTGGGCCCCAGCATTTT
few,TRBJ2-1,TRBV5-1,15,-,CASSLEGERYNEQFF,TGCGCCAGCAGCTTGGAGGGGGAGCGGTACAATGAGCAGTTCTTC
-,TRBJ2-2,TRBV7-6,16,-,CTSSLARWLETGELFF,TGTACCAGCAGCTTAGCGAGGTGGCTAGAGACCGGGGAGCTGTTTTTT
few,TRBJ2-7,TRBV11-2,14,-,CASSPSGVAWEQYF,TGTGCCAGCAGCCCCTCCGGGGTCGCGTGGGAGCAGTACTTC
few,TRBJ2-7,TRBV7-9,14,-,CASSQVLREYEQYF,TGTGCCAGCAGCCAGGTTCTTAGAGAGTACGAGCAGTACTTC
few,TRBJ2-1,TRBV5-5,16,-,CASSLSGGGLYNEQFF,TGTGCCAGCAGCTTATCTGGTGGAGGTTTGTACAATGAGCAGTTCTTC
few,TRBJ2-1,TRBV6-2/TRBV6-3,14,-,CASSSRVPSGEQFF,TGTGCCAGCAGTTCCAGGGTCCCCTCGGGTGAGCAGTTCTTC
many,TRBJ1-2,TRBV3-1,13,TRBD1,CASSPDRAYGYTF,TGTGCCAGCAGTCCCGACAGGGCCTATGGCTACACCTTC
-,TRBJ2-7,TRBV20-1,12,-,CSTIRDSREQYF,TGCAGTACCATTAGGGACTCGAGGGAGCAGTACTTC
-,TRBJ1-1,TRBV29-1,13,-,CSVGRYLGTEAFF,TGCAGCGTTGGTCGGTATCTAGGTACTGAAGCTTTCTTT
-,TRBJ2-3,TRBV9,17,TRBD2,CASSVAASGKGADTQYF,TGTGCCAGCAGCGTAGCGGCTAGCGGAAAGGGCGCAGATACGCAGTATTTT
few,TRBJ1-5,TRBV7-2,15,-,CASSYPGTYNQPQHF,TGTGCCAGCAGCTACCCCGGGACCTACAATCAGCCCCAGCATTTT
-,TRBJ1-1,TRBV5-1,14,-,CASSPGSGLTEAFF,TGCGCCAGCAGCCCTGGGTCTGGCCTGACTGAAGCTTTCTTT
-,TRBJ2-1,TRBV9,15,TRBD1,CASSERDRESYEQFF,TGTGCCAGCAGCGAACGGGACAGGGAAAGCTATGAGCAGTTCTTC
-,TRBJ1-3,TRBV12-3/TRBV12-4,13,-,CASSLGAGNTIYF,TGTGCCAGCAGTTTAGGGGCTGGAAACACCATATATTTT
few,TRBJ1-6,TRBV5-1,14,TRBD1,CASSYDRGNSPLHF,TGCGCCAGCAGCTACGACAGGGGTAATTCACCCCTCCACTTT
-,TRBJ2-1,TRBV20-1,15,TRBD2,CSARDGAGDEGEQFF,TGCAGTGCTAGAGATGGGGCGGGAGATGAGGGTGAGCAGTTCTTC
once,TRBJ1-6,TRBV7-9,14,TRBD1,CASRRQGANSPLHF,TGTGCCAGCAGGCGACAGGGTGCAAATTCACCCCTCCACTTT
few,TRBJ2-7,TRBV15,15,-,CATSRAPRERYEQYF,TGTGCCACCAGCAGAGCCCCCCGGGAACGGTACGAGCAGTACTTC
-,TRBJ2-5,TRBV20-1,12,-,CSARQGEETQYF,TGCAGTGCTCGTCAAGGGGAAGAGACCCAGTACTTC
-,TRBJ1-3,TRBV5-1,13,-,CASSFGQGNTIYF,TGCGCCAGCAGCTTTGGACAGGGAAACACCATATATTTT
few,TRBJ2-7,TRBV28,15,-,CASSFRPGDSYEQYF,TGTGCCAGCAGTTTCCGACCGGGAGACTCCTACGAGCAGTACTTC
-,TRBJ2-3,TRBV12-3/TRBV12-4,13,-,CASGHLGGDTQYF,TGTGCCAGCGGGCACTTAGGGGGAGATACGCAGTATTTT
-,TRBJ2-7,TRBV12-3/TRBV12-4,14,-,CASSLTQLAYEQYF,TGTGCCAGCAGTTTGACACAGCTCGCCTACGAGCAGTACTTC
few,TRBJ2-7,TRBV7-2,15,TRBD2,CASSLELAGGSEQYF,TGTGCCAGCAGCTTGGAACTAGCGGGAGGCTCCGAGCAGTACTTC